This TCR beta chain was sequenced in a study of memory CD4+ T cells and cytomegalovirus serostatus. General study results and limits: Of approximately 160 reported CMV TCRbeta sequences, under 70 were found in memory CD4+ repertoires.

Single viable CD3+CD4+CD8-CD45RO+ cells were sorted as the memory CD4+ T cells. CMV serostatus came from serum IgG against pp150, pp28, p38, p52. Positive selection with CD4 microbeads enriched total CD4+ T cells. V gave up 6 bases and J gave up 5 bases, with 11 bases separating them. The CDR3 is 12 residues long. Germline V lookup: CDR1 MNHEY, CDR2 SMNVEV (reference sequence). Some clones are missing from TCRdb's copy, which holds only in-frame ones; the method was immunoSEQ multiplex PCR. The sample records about 80,000 clones, roughly 80% being singletons. About this clone: Antigen: not known.

The sequence was collected from an adult in good health and CMV-seronegative. This sequence joins TRBV27 and TRBJ2-7; D possibly corresponds to TRBD1 (6 bases). The sample taken for sequencing was memory CD4+ T cells from blood. Here the CDR3 reads CASSLRGNEQYF. CDR3 DNA: TGTGCCAGCAGCTTGAGGGGGAACGAGCAGTACTTC.